The 5 T cell receptor beta chains below come from one sample, sequenced in a study of blood T cells in healthy people across ages. A sample-barcoded 5' primer and a J-beta primer mix were used in a second PCR of roughly 7 to 12 cycles. MiXCR, applied by TCRdb to the 5' RACE reads, yields one record per CDR3 protein. The sample holds around 620,000 distinct CDR3 sequences, 25% to 30% seen once. The sequenced sample consisted of blood. The receptors originated from a woman in her 70s in good health.

This clonotype showed up just a few times. This chain links TRBV9 with TRBJ1-5; a possible D gene is TRBD1 (6 bases). The CDR3 consists of 16 residues. Germline V gene sequence: CDR1 SGDLS, CDR2 YYNGEE. Trimming pared 0 bases from V and 2 bases from J, leaving 12 bases between. The CDR3 protein is CASSVGGGSGNQPQHF. The DNA for the CDR3 is TGTGCCAGCAGCGTAGGTGGGGGCTCGGGCAATCAGCCCCAGCATTTT.

The rearrangement joins TRBV7-6 to TRBJ2-1; possibly TRBD2 for D (6 bases). The germline gives CDR1 SGHVS, CDR2 FNYEAQ. The CDR3 is made up of 15 amino acids. With 4 bases removed from V and 0 bases from J, the gap between germline ends came to 10 bases. CDR3 sequence (DNA): TGTGCCAGCAGCTATCCCGGGAGCTCCTACAATGAGCAGTTCTTC. Its protein is CASSYPGSSYNEQFF.

The chain links TRBV5-1 to TRBJ2-1; no reliable D call. V shed 0 bases and J shed 0 bases, with 10 bases lying between them. Germline V gene data show CDR1 as SGHRS and CDR2 as YFSETQ. This CDR3 is built from 16 residues. DNA of the CDR3: TGCGCCAGCAGCTTGGGTGCGTTTAGCTCCTACAATGAGCAGTTCTTC. Translation: CASSLGAFSSYNEQFF.

A few counts support this clonotype. The genes are TRBV4-2 and TRBJ2-4, with 16 bases identical to TRBD2. CDR1 and CDR2 from the germline V gene are LGHNA and YNFKEQ. Germline trimming cut 4 bases from V and 2 bases from J; bases unmatched to any gene: 8. The CDR3 covers 19 residues. The CDR3 DNA sequence: TGTGCCAGCAGCCCTGAGGGACTAGCGGGGGGGCCGTCCAAAAACATTCAGTACTTC. Encoded protein: CASSPEGLAGGPSKNIQYF.

This sequence joins TRBV3-1 and TRBJ1-5, with D possibly TRBD1 on 5 matching bases. Germline CDR1 is LGHDT and CDR2 is YNNKEL (reference sequence). Trimming cost V 7 bases and J 2 bases, with 21 bases left between them. The CDR3 is 17 amino acids. CDR3 sequence (DNA): TGTGCCAGCAACAAAATGGGTCTCGGGGGAGGCAATCAGCCCCAGCATTTT. Its translation is CASNKMGLGGGNQPQHF.